The T cell receptor (beta chain) described here comes from a study of regulatory T cells in long-lasting Graves disease. Comments on this clonotype: The antigen is undetermined. This may be a read error: a much more frequent sequence differs by one nucleotide.

CDR3-region Arm-PCR and iRepertoire HTBI primers produced the TCR beta libraries. One entry per CDR3 protein, called by TCRdb with MiXCR from the multiplex PCR reads. The sample has some 440,000 distinct CDR3 sequences; around 20% are singletons. Whole-study findings and limits: TRBV28, TRBJ1-2 and TRBJ2-5 were favored in persistent disease. The work looked only at peripheral blood and did not look at thyroid tissue.

Trimming removed 5 bases from V and 9 bases from J, with 13 bases in between. This CDR3 region has 11 residues. Germline CDR1 and CDR2: DFQATT and SNEGSKA (reference sequence). Time point defined: persistent/refractory GD, antithyroid drugs over 5 years with positive TRAb. The TCR library used RNA extracted from PBMCs. The rearrangement uses TRBV20-1 and TRBJ2-5; the D gene is possibly TRBD2 (6 bases). Sequencing used peripheral blood mononuclear cells (PBMCs), obtained when the disease was refractory, from a patient treated with antithyroid drugs. The receptor was derived from a female donor with Graves disease. The CDR3, as DNA: TGCAGTGCTCAAATGGGGGAGGCCCAGTACTTC. This translates into CSAQMGEAQYF.